This entry features one T cell receptor (beta chain) sequence. The antigen remains undetermined. This specimen comes from a study of cytomegalovirus exposure and HLA in healthy donors. Turning to the study itself: Of all 380 or so donors who were genotyped, around 79% belonged to the Caucasian-associated ancestry cluster. Study-level results: TCR sequences were mostly rare, though some public TCRs occurred in many donors. The study had only CMV serostatus as immune exposure information. In vitro experiments confirmed that three CMV-associated chains were specific for CMV antigens.

Germline V gene sequence: CDR1 SEHNR, CDR2 FQNEAQ (reference sequence). The CDR3 loop spans 15 amino acids. V lost 1 base and J 1 base, leaving 9 bases between the germline ends. Researchers ran the PCR with 60 Vbeta and 13 Jbeta primers. Data came from immunoSEQ multiplex PCR; TCRdb stores just in-frame clones and leaves some out. The data contain roughly 290,000 clones, 75% to 90% of them singletons. This receptor was taken from a girl aged 2 to 10 in good health and CMV-seronegative. The sample consisted of PBMCs. The chain carries TRBV7-9 and TRBJ2-3; D may be TRBD2 (5 bases). In DNA, the CDR3 is TGTGCCAGCAGCTTAGTTCGGACTGGCACAGATACGCAGTATTTT. Residues: CASSLVRTGTDTQYF.